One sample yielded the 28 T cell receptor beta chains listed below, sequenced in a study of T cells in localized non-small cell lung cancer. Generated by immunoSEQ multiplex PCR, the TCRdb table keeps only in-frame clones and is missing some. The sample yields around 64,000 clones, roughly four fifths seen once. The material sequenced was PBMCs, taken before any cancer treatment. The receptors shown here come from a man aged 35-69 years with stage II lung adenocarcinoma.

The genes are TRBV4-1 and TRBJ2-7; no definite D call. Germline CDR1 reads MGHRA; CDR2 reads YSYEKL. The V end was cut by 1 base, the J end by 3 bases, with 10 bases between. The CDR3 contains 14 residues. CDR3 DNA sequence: TGCGCCAGCAGCCAAGGCTCTAATCTCTACGAGCAGTACTTC. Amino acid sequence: CASSQGSNLYEQYF.

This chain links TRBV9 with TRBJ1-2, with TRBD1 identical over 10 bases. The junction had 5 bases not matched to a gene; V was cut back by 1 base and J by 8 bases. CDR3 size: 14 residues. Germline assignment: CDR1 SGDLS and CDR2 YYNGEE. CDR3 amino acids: CASSVTGTGEGYTF. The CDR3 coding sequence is TGTGCCAGCAGCGTAACCGGGACAGGGGAAGGCTACACCTTC. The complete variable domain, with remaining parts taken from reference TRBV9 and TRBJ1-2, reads DSGVTQTPKHLITATGQRVTLRCSPRSGDLSVYWYQQSLDQGLQFLIQYYNGEERAKGNILERFSAQQFPDLHSELNLSSLELGDSALYFCASSVTGTGEGYTFGSGTRLTVV.

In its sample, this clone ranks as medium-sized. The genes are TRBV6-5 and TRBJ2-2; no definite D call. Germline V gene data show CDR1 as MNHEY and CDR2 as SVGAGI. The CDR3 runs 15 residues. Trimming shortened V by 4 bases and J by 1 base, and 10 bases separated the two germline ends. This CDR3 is CASSFNTLNTGELFF. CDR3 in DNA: TGTGCCAGCAGTTTTAACACCCTGAACACCGGGGAGCTGTTTTTT.

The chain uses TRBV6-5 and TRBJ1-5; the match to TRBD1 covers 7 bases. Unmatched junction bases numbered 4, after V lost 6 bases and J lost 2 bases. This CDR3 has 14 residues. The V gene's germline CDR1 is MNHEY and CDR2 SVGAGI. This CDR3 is CASSAQGGNQPQHF. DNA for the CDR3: TGTGCCAGCAGCGCCCAGGGGGGCAATCAGCCCCAGCATTTT.

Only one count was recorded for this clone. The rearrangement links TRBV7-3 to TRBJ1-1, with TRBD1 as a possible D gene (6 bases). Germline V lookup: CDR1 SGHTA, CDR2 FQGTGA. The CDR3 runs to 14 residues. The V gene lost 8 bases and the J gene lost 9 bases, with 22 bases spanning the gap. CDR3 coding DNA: TGTGCCAGCTCCGACACGGGGGCGCGCAATAAAGCTTTCTTT. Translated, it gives CASSDTGARNKAFF.

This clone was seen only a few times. The CDR3 DNA reads TGTGCCACCATGGACAGGGCCAAGAACACTGAAGCTTTCTTT. Its translation is CATMDRAKNTEAFF. The rearrangement joins TRBV10-3 to TRBJ1-1; the match to TRBD1 covers 8 bases. The V and J ends lost 10 bases and 1 base, in that order; junction bases with no gene match: 8. The CDR3 contains 14 residues. CDR1 and CDR2 from the germline V gene are ENHRY and SYGVKD.

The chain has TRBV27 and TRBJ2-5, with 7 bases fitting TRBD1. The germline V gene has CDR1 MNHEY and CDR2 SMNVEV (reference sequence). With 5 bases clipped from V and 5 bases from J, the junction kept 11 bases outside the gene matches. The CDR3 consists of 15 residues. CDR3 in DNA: TGTGCCAGCAGTCCTTGGACAGGAATGAGGGAGACCCAGTACTTC. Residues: CASSPWTGMRETQYF.

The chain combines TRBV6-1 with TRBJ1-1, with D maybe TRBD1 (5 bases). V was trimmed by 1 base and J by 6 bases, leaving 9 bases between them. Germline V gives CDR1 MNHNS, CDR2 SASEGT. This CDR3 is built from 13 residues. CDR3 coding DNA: TGTGCCAGCAGTGAAGTAAGGGGTGCTGAAGCTTTCTTT. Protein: CASSEVRGAEAFF.

The CDR3 DNA sequence: TGTGCCAGCGGCGCGGTCTCCTACGAGCAGTACTTC. Its protein is CASGAVSYEQYF. This chain links TRBV25-1 with TRBJ2-7; D uncertain. V lost 8 bases, J lost 0 bases, and 8 bases lay in between. This CDR3 has 12 amino acids. Per germline, CDR1 MGHDK and CDR2 SYGVNS.

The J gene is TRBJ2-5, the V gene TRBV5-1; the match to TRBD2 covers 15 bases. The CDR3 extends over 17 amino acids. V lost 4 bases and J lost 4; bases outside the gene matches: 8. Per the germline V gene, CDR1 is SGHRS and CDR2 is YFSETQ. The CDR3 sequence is CASSPMGGLAGGETQYF. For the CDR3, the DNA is TGCGCCAGCAGCCCCATGGGGGGACTAGCGGGAGGAGAGACCCAGTACTTC. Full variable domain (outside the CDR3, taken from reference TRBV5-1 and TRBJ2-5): KAGVTQTPRYLIKTRGQQVTLSCSPISGHRSVSWYQQTPGQGLQFLFEYFSETQRNKGNFPGRFSGRQFSNSRSEMNVSTLELGDSALYLCASSPMGGLAGGETQYFGPGTRLLVL.

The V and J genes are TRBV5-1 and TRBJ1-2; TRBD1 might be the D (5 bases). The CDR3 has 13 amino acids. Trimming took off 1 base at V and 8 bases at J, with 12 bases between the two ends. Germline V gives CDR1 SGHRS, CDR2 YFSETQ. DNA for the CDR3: TGCGCCAGCAGCTTGCAAGACAGTAACGGCTACACCTTC. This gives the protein CASSLQDSNGYTF.

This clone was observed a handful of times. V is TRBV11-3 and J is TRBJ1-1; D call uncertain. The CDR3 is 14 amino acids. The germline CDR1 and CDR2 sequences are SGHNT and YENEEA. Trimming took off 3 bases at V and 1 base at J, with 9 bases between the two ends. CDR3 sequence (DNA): TGTGCCAGCAGCTTTCGCCTTCAGAACACTGAAGCTTTCTTT. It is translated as CASSFRLQNTEAFF. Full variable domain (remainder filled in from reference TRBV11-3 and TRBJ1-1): EAGVVQSPRYKIIEKKQPVAFWCNPISGHNTLYWYLQNLGQGPELLIRYENEEAVDDSQLPKDRFSAERLKGVDSTLKIQPAELGDSAVYLCASSFRLQNTEAFFGQGTRLTVV.

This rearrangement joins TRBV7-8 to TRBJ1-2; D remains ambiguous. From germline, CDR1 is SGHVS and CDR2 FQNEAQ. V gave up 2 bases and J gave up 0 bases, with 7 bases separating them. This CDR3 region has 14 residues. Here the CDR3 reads CASSLTSANYGYTF. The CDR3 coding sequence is TGTGCCAGCAGCTTAACGAGTGCTAACTATGGCTACACCTTC.

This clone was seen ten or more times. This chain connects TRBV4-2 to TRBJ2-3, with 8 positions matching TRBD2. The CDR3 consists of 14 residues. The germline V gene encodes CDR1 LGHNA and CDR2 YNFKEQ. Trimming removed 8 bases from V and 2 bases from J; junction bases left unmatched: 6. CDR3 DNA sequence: TGTGCCAGCGTGGCGGGAGGTAACACAGATACGCAGTATTTT. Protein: CASVAGGNTDTQYF.

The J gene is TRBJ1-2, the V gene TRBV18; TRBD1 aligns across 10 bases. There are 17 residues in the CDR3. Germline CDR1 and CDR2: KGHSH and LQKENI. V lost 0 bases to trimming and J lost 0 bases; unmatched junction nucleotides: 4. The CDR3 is CASSPPGQGTANYGYTF. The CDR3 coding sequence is TGTGCCAGCTCACCACCGGGACAGGGGACAGCTAACTATGGCTACACCTTC.

The CDR3 coding sequence is TGTGCCAGCAGCGGACAAGGCCCCGAGCAGTACTTC. It encodes CASSGQGPEQYF. The V and J genes are TRBV5-6 and TRBJ2-7; maybe TRBD1 (5 bases). Germline CDR1 is SGHDT and CDR2 is YYEEEE. With 4 bases removed from V and 6 bases from J, the gap between germline ends came to 11 bases. The CDR3 contains 12 residues. The whole variable domain, filled in from reference TRBV5-6 and TRBJ2-7, reads DAGVTQSPTHLIKTRGQQVTLRCSPKSGHDTVSWYQQALGQGPQFIFQYYEEEERQRGNFPDRFSGHQFPNYSSELNVNALLLGDSALYLCASSGQGPEQYFGPGTRLTVT.

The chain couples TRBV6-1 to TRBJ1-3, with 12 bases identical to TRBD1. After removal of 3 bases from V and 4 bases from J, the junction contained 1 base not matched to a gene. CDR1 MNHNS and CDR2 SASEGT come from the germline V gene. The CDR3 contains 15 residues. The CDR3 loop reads CASSEGQGAGNTIYF. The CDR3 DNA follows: TGTGCCAGCAGTGAGGGACAGGGGGCGGGAAACACCATATATTTT.

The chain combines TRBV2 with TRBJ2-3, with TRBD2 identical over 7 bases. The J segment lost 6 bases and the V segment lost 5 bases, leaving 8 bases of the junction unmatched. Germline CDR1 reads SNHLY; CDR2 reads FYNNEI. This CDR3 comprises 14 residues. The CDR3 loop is CASSYMRERDTQYF. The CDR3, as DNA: TGTGCCAGCAGTTATATGCGGGAGAGGGATACGCAGTATTTT.

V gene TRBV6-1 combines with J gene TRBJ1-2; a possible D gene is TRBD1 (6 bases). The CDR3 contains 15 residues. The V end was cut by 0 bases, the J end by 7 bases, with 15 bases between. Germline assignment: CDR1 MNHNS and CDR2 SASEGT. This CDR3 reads CASSEASGAAGGYTF. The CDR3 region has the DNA TGTGCCAGCAGTGAAGCATCGGGGGCCGCTGGTGGCTACACCTTC.

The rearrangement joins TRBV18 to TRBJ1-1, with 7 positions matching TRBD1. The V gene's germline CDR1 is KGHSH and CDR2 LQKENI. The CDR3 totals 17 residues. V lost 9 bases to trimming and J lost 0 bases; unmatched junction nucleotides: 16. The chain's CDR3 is CASFLSQGMIMNTEAFF. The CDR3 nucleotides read TGTGCCAGTTTTCTTTCACAGGGGATGATTATGAACACTGAAGCTTTCTTT.

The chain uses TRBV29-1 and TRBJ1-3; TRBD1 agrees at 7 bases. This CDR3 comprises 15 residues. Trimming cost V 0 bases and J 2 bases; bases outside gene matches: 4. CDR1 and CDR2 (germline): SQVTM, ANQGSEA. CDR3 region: CSVEDQTGTGNTIYF. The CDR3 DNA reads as TGCAGCGTTGAAGATCAGACAGGGACTGGAAACACCATATATTTT.

The CDR3 region is CASSLALGGNEKLFF. The DNA for the CDR3 is TGTGCCAGCAGCTTAGCCCTTGGGGGTAATGAAAAACTGTTTTTT. The rearrangement links TRBV7-9 to TRBJ1-4; D possibly corresponds to TRBD1 (5 bases). Per germline, CDR1 SEHNR and CDR2 FQNEAQ (reference sequence). CDR3 length: 15 residues. The V end was cut by 0 bases, the J end by 4 bases, with 9 bases between.

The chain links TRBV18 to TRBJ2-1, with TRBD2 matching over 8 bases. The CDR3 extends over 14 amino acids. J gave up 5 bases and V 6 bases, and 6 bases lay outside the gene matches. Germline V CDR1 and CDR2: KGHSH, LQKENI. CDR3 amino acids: CASSPTSENNEQFF. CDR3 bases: TGTGCCAGCTCCCCGACTAGCGAGAACAATGAGCAGTTCTTC.

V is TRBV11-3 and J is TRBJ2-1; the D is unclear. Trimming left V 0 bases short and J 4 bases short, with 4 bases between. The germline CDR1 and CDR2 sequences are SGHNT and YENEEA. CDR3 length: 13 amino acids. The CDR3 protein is CASSLDGYNEQFF. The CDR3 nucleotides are TGTGCCAGCAGCTTAGACGGGTACAATGAGCAGTTCTTC.

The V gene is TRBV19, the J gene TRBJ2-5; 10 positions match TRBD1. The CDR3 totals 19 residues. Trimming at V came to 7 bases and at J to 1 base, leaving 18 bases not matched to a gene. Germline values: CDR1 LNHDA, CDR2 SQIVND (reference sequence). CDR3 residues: CASNHGTGASIMSQETQYF. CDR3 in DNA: TGTGCCAGTAACCACGGGACAGGGGCAAGTATTATGTCCCAAGAGACCCAGTACTTC.

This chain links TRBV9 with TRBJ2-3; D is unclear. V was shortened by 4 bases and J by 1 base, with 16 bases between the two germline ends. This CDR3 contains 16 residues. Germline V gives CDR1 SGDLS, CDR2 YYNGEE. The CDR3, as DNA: TGTGCCAGCAGCATCTTCGTGGGGTCCCGCACAGATACGCAGTATTTT. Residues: CASSIFVGSRTDTQYF.

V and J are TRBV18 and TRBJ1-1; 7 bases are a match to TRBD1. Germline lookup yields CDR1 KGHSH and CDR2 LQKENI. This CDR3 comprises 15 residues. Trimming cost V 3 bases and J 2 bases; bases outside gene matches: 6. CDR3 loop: CASSPQRQGNTEAFF. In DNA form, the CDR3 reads TGTGCCAGCTCACCCCAACGACAGGGCAACACTGAAGCTTTCTTT.

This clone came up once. The CDR3 loop reads CASSSRGLAGANEQFF. As DNA, the CDR3 is TGTGCCAGCAGTTCCAGGGGCCTAGCGGGAGCCAATGAGCAGTTCTTC. The V gene is TRBV6-5, the J gene TRBJ2-1, with 10 bases lining up with TRBD2. The V and J ends lost 4 bases and 6 bases, in that order; junction bases with no gene match: 9. Germline values: CDR1 MNHEY, CDR2 SVGAGI. This CDR3 has 16 amino acids.